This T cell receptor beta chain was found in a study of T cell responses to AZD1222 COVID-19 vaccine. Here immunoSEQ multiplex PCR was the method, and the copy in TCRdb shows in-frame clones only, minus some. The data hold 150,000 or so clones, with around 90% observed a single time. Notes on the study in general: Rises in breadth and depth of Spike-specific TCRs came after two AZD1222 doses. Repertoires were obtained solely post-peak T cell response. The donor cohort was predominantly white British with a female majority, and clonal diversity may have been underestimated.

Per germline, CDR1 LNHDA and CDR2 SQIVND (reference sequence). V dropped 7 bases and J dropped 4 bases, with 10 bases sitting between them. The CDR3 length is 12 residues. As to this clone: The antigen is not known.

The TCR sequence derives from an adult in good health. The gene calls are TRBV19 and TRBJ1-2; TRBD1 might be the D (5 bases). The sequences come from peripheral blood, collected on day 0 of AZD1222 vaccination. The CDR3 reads CASIGGVYGYTF. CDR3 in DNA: TGTGCCAGTATTGGGGGGGTCTATGGCTACACCTTC.